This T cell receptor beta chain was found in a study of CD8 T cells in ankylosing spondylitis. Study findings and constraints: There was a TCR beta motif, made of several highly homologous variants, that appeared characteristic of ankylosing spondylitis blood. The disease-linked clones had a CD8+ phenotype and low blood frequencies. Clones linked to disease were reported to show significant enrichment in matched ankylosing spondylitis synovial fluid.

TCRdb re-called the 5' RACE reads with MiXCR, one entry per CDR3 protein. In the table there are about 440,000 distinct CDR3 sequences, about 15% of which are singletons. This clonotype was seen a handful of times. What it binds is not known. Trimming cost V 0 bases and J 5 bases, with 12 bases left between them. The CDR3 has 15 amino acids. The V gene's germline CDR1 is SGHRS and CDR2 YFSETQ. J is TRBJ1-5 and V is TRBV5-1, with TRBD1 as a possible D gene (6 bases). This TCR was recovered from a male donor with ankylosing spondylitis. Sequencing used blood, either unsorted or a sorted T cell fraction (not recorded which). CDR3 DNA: TGCGCCAGCAGCTTGGAGGGGGTGGGCGATCAGCCCCAGCATTTT. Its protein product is CASSLEGVGDQPQHF.